Each of the 5 T cell receptor beta chains below was sequenced from the same sample in a study of T-cell memory formation after mild COVID-19. In TCRdb, the 5' RACE reads were re-called with MiXCR into one record per CDR3 protein. The repertoire holds roughly 86,000 distinct CDR3 sequences, more than 13% seen once, with approximately 40% in the top ten. Material for sequencing was PBMCs or a T cell subset sorted from them (not recorded which). Receptor source: a man younger than 30 who had mild COVID-19 (a few samples of this study predate the infection). Cell type and time point are not known.

This clonotype was seen repeatedly, ten times or more. The chain carries TRBV27 and TRBJ2-7; D possibly matches TRBD1 or TRBD2 (5 bases each). The germline V and J ends were trimmed by 2 bases and 0 bases, with 11 bases remaining between them. The CDR3 is 15 amino acids. Germline lookup yields CDR1 MNHEY and CDR2 SMNVEV (reference sequence). The chain's CDR3 is CASSLAGASSYEQYF. The CDR3 DNA reads TGTGCCAGCAGTTTAGCCGGGGCGAGCTCCTACGAGCAGTACTTC.

The chain has TRBV4-2 and TRBJ1-5; a possible D gene is TRBD1 (5 bases). Per germline, CDR1 LGHNA and CDR2 YNFKEQ. This CDR3 has 16 amino acids. V dropped 4 bases and J dropped 2 bases, with 15 bases sitting between them. The CDR3 sequence: CASSPDGPGGNQPQHF. The CDR3 DNA follows: TGTGCCAGCAGCCCGGACGGCCCGGGGGGCAATCAGCCCCAGCATTTT.

This rearrangement joins TRBV6-1 to TRBJ2-3; 9 nucleotides align to TRBD2. Germline CDR1 is MNHNS and CDR2 is SASEGT. This CDR3 has 16 amino acids. V shed 1 base, J shed 4 bases, and the junction held 6 bases outside the gene matches. The CDR3 here is CASSEGSGGGADTQYF. CDR3 DNA sequence: TGTGCCAGCAGTGAAGGTAGCGGGGGAGGGGCAGATACGCAGTATTTT.

This clonotype was seen a few times. The chain is built from TRBV24-1 and TRBJ2-3; D perhaps matches TRBD1 (5 bases). Germline loops: CDR1 KGHDR, CDR2 SFDVKD. The CDR3 has 17 amino acids. V dropped 2 bases and J dropped 5 bases, with 19 bases sitting between them. The CDR3 nucleotides read TGTGCCACCAGTGATTGGAGCACCAAGGGGTTTAGAGATACGCAGTATTTT. Its protein product is CATSDWSTKGFRDTQYF.

In its sample, this clonotype was seen a few times. CDR3 nucleotide sequence: TGTGCCAGCAGTCTATTCGCCGAGCGGGGCTACAATGAGCAGTTCTTC. It yields the protein CASSLFAERGYNEQFF. V usage is TRBV11-2 and J usage is TRBJ2-1; 7 bases fit TRBD2. The CDR3 has 16 residues. V lost 6 bases, J lost 3 bases, and 11 bases stayed unmatched. Germline CDR1 SGHAT, CDR2 FQNNGV. The entire variable domain, with the rest obtained from reference TRBV11-2 and TRBJ2-1, is as follows: EAGVAQSPRYKIIEKRQSVAFWCNPISGHATLYWYQQILGQGPKLLIQFQNNGVVDDSQLPKDRFSAERLKGVDSTLKIQPAKLEDSAVYLCASSLFAERGYNEQFFGPGTRLTVL.